This T cell receptor beta chain was recovered during a study of cytomegalovirus exposure and HLA in healthy donors. PCR employed 60 Vbeta and 13 Jbeta primers. Generated by immunoSEQ multiplex PCR, the TCRdb table keeps only in-frame clones and is missing some. The sample comprises fewer than 150,000 clones, about 85% of which are singletons, and less than 7% rests with the top ten. This CDR3 spans 18 amino acids. CDR1 is SGHDN and CDR2 is FVKESK in the germline V gene. J was trimmed by 2 bases and V by 1 base; bases with no gene match: 4. This receptor was identified in a woman younger than 45 in good health and CMV-seropositive. The specimen was PBMCs. The J gene is TRBJ2-2, the V gene TRBV14, with 13 bases that match TRBD2. The CDR3 sequence is CASSQGTSGSGNTGELFF. CDR3 in DNA: TGTGCCAGCAGCCAAGGGACTAGCGGGAGTGGTAACACCGGGGAGCTGTTTTTT. The whole variable domain, remainder taken from reference TRBV14 and TRBJ2-2, is EAGVTQFPSHSVIEKGQTVTLRCDPISGHDNLYWYRRVMGKEIKFLLHFVKESKQDESGMPNNRFLAERTGGTYSTLKVQPAELEDSGVYFCASSQGTSGSGNTGELFFGEGSRLTVL.